What follows are 27 T cell receptor beta chains derived from one specimen sequenced in a study of memory B cells and T cells in multiple sclerosis (dated by TCRdb to 2016 to 2018). These TCRs are of unknown antigen specificity. Receptor amplification or capture employed the immunoSEQ multiplex PCR assay. TCRdb holds this immuneACCESS table with in-frame rearrangements only. Some clones are missing; in checked studies, unresolved V genes explain under half, and the rest has no known cause. This sample is represented by around 30,000 clones; 86% of them were singletons. The ten largest clones capture approximately 2.6% of the sample. After CFSE-labeled PBMCs were cultured without a stimulus, the autoproliferating (CFSEdim) and non-proliferating (CFSEhi) T cell fractions were sequenced separately. A total of approximately 48 million CFSE-labeled PBMCs were cultured for 7 days without stimulus, and replicate wells were then pooled.

Sequenced input: PBMCs from blood kept in culture. These receptor sequences come from a human donor with multiple sclerosis.

This chain connects TRBV2 to TRBJ2-7; 7 positions agree with TRBD1. Germline V gene lookup returns CDR1 SNHLY and CDR2 FYNNEI. The CDR3 is made up of 15 amino acids. J lost 0 bases, V lost 5 bases, and 7 bases had no gene match. The CDR3 coding sequence is TGTGCCAGCAGTCAAAAAGGGGGCCCCTCCTACGAGCAGTACTTC. This sequence encodes CASSQKGGPSYEQYF.

This rearrangement joins TRBV15 to TRBJ2-7; TRBD2 matches 10 bases. The V segment lost 1 base and the J segment 4 bases; nucleotides outside the gene matches: 4. The CDR3 is made up of 15 amino acids. CDR1 LNHNV and CDR2 YYDKDF come from the germline V gene (reference sequence). CDR3 in DNA: TGTGCCACCAGCAGAGCGACGACTAGCGGGTACGAGCAGTACTTC. Residues: CATSRATTSGYEQYF.

The V call is TRBV7-3, the J call TRBJ2-1; the match to TRBD2 covers 9 bases. CDR1 is SGHTA, CDR2 FQGTGA, per germline. The junction had 8 bases not matched to a gene; V was cut back by 5 bases and J by 6 bases. The CDR3 consists of 15 residues. CDR3 sequence: CASSQAGGGGNEQFF. As DNA, the CDR3 is TGTGCCAGCAGCCAAGCGGGAGGAGGGGGCAATGAGCAGTTCTTC.

A single count supports this clone. The CDR3 DNA reads TGCGCCAGCAGCTTGGACCAGGGGGGGACTGGCTACACCTTC. It specifies CASSLDQGGTGYTF. The rearrangement uses TRBV5-1 and TRBJ1-2; 7 nucleotides line up with TRBD1. This CDR3 has 14 residues. The V segment lost 0 bases and the J segment 7 bases; nucleotides outside the gene matches: 6. CDR1 and CDR2 (germline): SGHRS, YFSETQ. Variable domain in full (rest from reference TRBV5-1 and TRBJ1-2): KAGVTQTPRYLIKTRGQQVTLSCSPISGHRSVSWYQQTPGQGLQFLFEYFSETQRNKGNFPGRFSGRQFSNSRSEMNVSTLELGDSALYLCASSLDQGGTGYTFGSGTRLTVV.

This chain joins TRBV15 and TRBJ2-7; D is possibly TRBD2 (5 bases). Germline V gene sequence: CDR1 LNHNV, CDR2 YYDKDF (reference sequence). This CDR3 region has 15 residues. V was clipped by 1 base and J by 4 bases, with 14 bases between them. CDR3 sequence reads: CATSRVGGPDYEQYF. For the CDR3, the DNA is TGTGCCACCAGCAGAGTGGGCGGGCCAGATTACGAGCAGTACTTC. Complete variable domain (other parts from reference TRBV15 and TRBJ2-7): DAMVIQNPRYQVTQFGKPVTLSCSQTLNHNVMYWYQQKSSQAPKLLFHYYDKDFNNEADTPDNFQSRRPNTSFCFLDIRSPGLGDTAMYLCATSRVGGPDYEQYFGPGTRLTVT.

V usage is TRBV28 and J usage is TRBJ2-1; 9 nucleotides align to TRBD2. Germline lookup yields CDR1 MDHEN and CDR2 SYDVKM. The CDR3 is 15 residues long. The ends lost 2 bases at V and 9 bases at J; junction bases unmatched: 8. CDR3 protein: CASSLPGTSKPEQFF. The CDR3 nucleotides read TGTGCCAGCAGTTTACCGGGGACTAGCAAACCTGAGCAGTTCTTC.

This clone has a single count. In the same sample, other DNA sequences code for this CDR3. The chain joins TRBV5-1 to TRBJ1-1; TRBD1 aligns across 7 bases. V lost 2 bases to trimming and J lost 8 bases; unmatched junction nucleotides: 6. Germline CDR1 is SGHRS and CDR2 is YFSETQ. This CDR3 has 13 residues. This CDR3 reads CASSLIQGGEAFF. CDR3 in DNA: TGCGCCAGCAGCTTAATCCAGGGGGGAGAAGCTTTCTTT.

The J gene is TRBJ1-2, the V gene TRBV11-2; 11 positions agree with TRBD1. The V gene's germline CDR1 is SGHAT and CDR2 FQNNGV. The CDR3 covers 15 residues. V shed 1 base and J 5 bases; nucleotides not matched to a gene: 3. CDR3 bases: TGTGCCAGCAGCTTAGGGACAGGGGGCGCTTATGGCTACACCTTC. Protein product: CASSLGTGGAYGYTF.

This chain joins TRBV13 and TRBJ2-7, with 7 bases that match TRBD1. V trimming: 5 bases; J trimming: 0 bases; junction bases outside the gene matches: 7. The CDR3 spans 15 residues. CDR1 is PRHDT, CDR2 FYEKMQ, per germline (reference sequence). CDR3 sequence: CASSPYRDSSYEQYF. The CDR3 DNA reads as TGTGCCAGCAGCCCGTACCGGGACAGCTCCTACGAGCAGTACTTC.

V usage is TRBV28 and J usage is TRBJ2-1; D not certain. The CDR3 sequence is 14 residues long. The V gene's germline CDR1 is MDHEN and CDR2 SYDVKM. V was pared by 1 base and J by 7 bases, with 11 bases between. The CDR3 sequence: CASSLSSILNEQFF. CDR3 bases: TGTGCCAGCAGTTTATCGTCGATCTTAAATGAGCAGTTCTTC.

V usage is TRBV6-1 and J usage is TRBJ2-7; D is perhaps TRBD1 (6 bases). Per germline, CDR1 MNHNS and CDR2 SASEGT. Trimming pared 6 bases from V and 4 bases from J, leaving 7 bases between. This CDR3 contains 11 residues. For the CDR3, the DNA is TGTGCCAGCAGAGACAGGTACGAGCAGTACTTC. Its translation: CASRDRYEQYF.

The table lists this clone with a few counts. The rearrangement links TRBV7-3 to TRBJ1-2; 8 bases align to TRBD1. After removal of 5 bases from V and 5 bases from J, the junction contained 7 bases not matched to a gene. CDR1 and CDR2 (germline): SGHTA, FQGTGA. This CDR3 contains 14 residues. This CDR3 is CASSPSGQAYGYTF. CDR3 sequence (DNA): TGTGCCAGCAGCCCCTCGGGACAGGCTTATGGCTACACCTTC.

The chain carries TRBV13 and TRBJ2-5; tentatively, D is TRBD1 or TRBD2 (5 bases each). The CDR3 runs to 14 residues. V dropped 5 bases and J dropped 5 bases, with 15 bases sitting between them. The V gene's germline CDR1 is PRHDT and CDR2 FYEKMQ (reference sequence). CDR3 bases: TGTGCCAGCAGCGAGGGACGGTTTCTGGAGACCCAGTACTTC. Its protein is CASSEGRFLETQYF. The full variable domain, with the rest looked up from reference TRBV13 and TRBJ2-5, is AAGVIQSPRHLIKEKRETATLKCYPIPRHDTVYWYQQGPGQDPQFLISFYEKMQSDKGSIPDRFSAQQFSDYHSELNMSSLELGDSALYFCASSEGRFLETQYFGPGTRLLVL.

The CDR3 DNA follows: TGTGCCAGCAGCCAGACAAGGGTGGGGGATACGCAGTATTTT. Translated: CASSQTRVGDTQYF. J is TRBJ2-3 and V is TRBV2; D remains ambiguous. Per germline, CDR1 SNHLY and CDR2 FYNNEI. Trimming pared 6 bases from V and 6 bases from J, leaving 16 bases between. The CDR3 is 14 amino acids.

The rearrangement links TRBV27 to TRBJ1-2; possible D gene TRBD1, 5 bases. Trimming took off 1 base at V and 6 bases at J, with 9 bases between the two ends. Germline V gene data show CDR1 as MNHEY and CDR2 as SMNVEV (reference sequence). There are 13 residues in the CDR3. The CDR3 is CASSLWGDNGYTF. The CDR3 bases are TGTGCCAGCAGTTTATGGGGGGATAATGGCTACACCTTC.

This clone was recorded once. The chain recombines TRBV7-9 with TRBJ2-2; D possibly matches TRBD1 or TRBD2 (5 bases each). Germline V CDR1 and CDR2: SEHNR, FQNEAQ (reference sequence). The CDR3 sequence is 17 residues long. The germline V and J ends were trimmed by 5 bases and 1 base, with 17 bases remaining between them. The CDR3: CASSRPGGPLNTGELFF. The CDR3 bases are TGTGCCAGCAGCCGGCCTGGGGGTCCCTTGAACACCGGGGAGCTGTTTTTT.

The rearrangement uses TRBV28 and TRBJ2-3; D not certain. V was cut by 5 bases and J by 2 bases, with 17 bases left in between. Germline V CDR1 and CDR2: MDHEN, SYDVKM. CDR3 length equals 16 residues. The CDR3 DNA follows: TGTGCCAGCAGTCCTAGGACGTGGTATAACACAGATACGCAGTATTTT. Residues: CASSPRTWYNTDTQYF.

The V and J genes are TRBV9 and TRBJ2-7; 7 bases are shared with TRBD2. V shed 0 bases, J shed 4 bases, and the junction held 4 bases outside the gene matches. This CDR3 region has 14 residues. From germline, CDR1 is SGDLS and CDR2 YYNGEE. Here the CDR3 reads CASSVGAGAYEQYF. The CDR3 region has the DNA TGTGCCAGCAGCGTAGGTGCGGGAGCGTACGAGCAGTACTTC.

The V call is TRBV4-1, the J call TRBJ2-1; either TRBD1 or TRBD2 may fit D (6 bases each). The CDR3 covers 17 residues. The V and J ends lost 5 bases and 3 bases respectively, with 20 bases between them. Germline lookup yields CDR1 MGHRA and CDR2 YSYEKL. The CDR3 nucleotides are TGCGCCAGCAGCGATCCCAGGGGCGGGAATATCTACAATGAGCAGTTCTTC. Translating gives CASSDPRGGNIYNEQFF.

This sequence joins TRBV5-4 and TRBJ1-1; TRBD1 might be the D (5 bases). CDR3 length: 13 amino acids. CDR1 and CDR2 from the germline V gene are SGHNT and YYREEE (reference sequence). V was shortened by 4 bases and J by 4 bases, with 11 bases between the two germline ends. The CDR3 spells CASSPAGRTEAFF. The CDR3 coding sequence is TGTGCCAGCAGCCCCGCAGGGCGCACTGAAGCTTTCTTT.

V is TRBV5-1 and J is TRBJ2-7, with D perhaps given as TRBD1 or TRBD2 (5 bases each). CDR3 size: 15 residues. V was trimmed by 4 bases and J by 7 bases, leaving 21 bases between them. Germline CDR1 is SGHRS and CDR2 is YFSETQ. In nucleotides, the CDR3 is TGCGCCAGCAGCGTGGCCGGGACGGCCACTCTAGAGCAGTACTTC. Translation gives CASSVAGTATLEQYF.

The rearrangement links TRBV28 to TRBJ1-5; D perhaps matches TRBD1 (6 bases). The CDR3 is 15 amino acids. Germline V lookup: CDR1 MDHEN, CDR2 SYDVKM. The germline V and J ends were trimmed by 5 bases and 2 bases, with 13 bases remaining between them. CDR3 sequence reads: CASSAQRGGNQPQHF. CDR3 DNA sequence: TGTGCCAGCAGTGCTCAGAGGGGGGGCAATCAGCCCCAGCATTTT. Drawing the rest from reference TRBV28 and TRBJ1-5, the complete variable domain is DVKVTQSSRYLVKRTGEKVFLECVQDMDHENMFWYRQDPGLGLRLIYFSYDVKMKEKGDIPEGYSVSREKKERFSLILESASTNQTSMYLCASSAQRGGNQPQHFGDGTRLSIL.

This sequence joins TRBV18 and TRBJ1-1, with a possible D match to TRBD1 (6 bases). The CDR3 runs to 16 residues. The germline V gene has CDR1 KGHSH and CDR2 LQKENI. V shed 3 bases and J shed 4 bases, with 18 bases lying between them. The CDR3 DNA is TGTGCCAGCTCACCGAGGACAGTCGACTGGGGCACTGAAGCTTTCTTT. Its translation is CASSPRTVDWGTEAFF.

Only a few counts were recorded for this clone. J is TRBJ1-5 and V is TRBV7-9; a weak D match, TRBD1 (6 bases). V was clipped by 0 bases and J by 3 bases, with 15 bases between them. The CDR3 has 17 amino acids. Germline CDR1 is SEHNR and CDR2 is FQNEAQ (reference sequence). The CDR3 spells CASSLAVLAGDNQPQHF. The DNA of the CDR3 is TGTGCCAGCAGCTTAGCCGTTCTAGCAGGGGACAATCAGCCCCAGCATTTT.

The V and J genes are TRBV2 and TRBJ1-1, with D hard to call. CDR1 is SNHLY and CDR2 is FYNNEI in the germline V gene. The CDR3 has 15 amino acids. Trimming stripped 10 bases from V and 1 base from J, with 19 bases between. CDR3 nucleotide sequence: TGTGCCAAATCTTTTCCGGGGTTGAGGAACACTGAAGCTTTCTTT. It translates to CAKSFPGLRNTEAFF.

The chain is built from TRBV5-1 and TRBJ2-7; D gene unclear. V was pared by 0 bases and J by 0 bases, with 7 bases between. The CDR3 covers 14 residues. From germline, CDR1 is SGHRS and CDR2 YFSETQ. The CDR3 protein is CASSLDAHSYEQYF. The CDR3 coding sequence is TGCGCCAGCAGCTTGGACGCACACTCCTACGAGCAGTACTTC.

V usage is TRBV7-9 and J usage is TRBJ2-5, with TRBD2 matching over 7 bases. The J segment lost 2 bases and the V segment lost 1 base, leaving 13 bases of the junction unmatched. This CDR3 contains 18 residues. Per the germline V gene, CDR1 is SEHNR and CDR2 is FQNEAQ (reference sequence). CDR3 amino acids: CASSLVGRREAIQETQYF. The DNA of the CDR3 is TGTGCCAGCAGCTTAGTAGGACGTCGGGAGGCCATTCAAGAGACCCAGTACTTC. Based on the CDR3 plus reference TRBV7-9 and TRBJ2-5, the full variable domain is DTGVSQNPRHKITKRGQNVTFRCDPISEHNRLYWYRQTLGQGPEFLTYFQNEAQLEKSRLLSDRFSAERPKGSFSTLEIQRTEQGDSAMYLCASSLVGRREAIQETQYFGPGTRLLVL.